This is a list of T cell receptor beta chains from one sample in a study of shared clonotypes between healthy human individuals. The method was immunoSEQ multiplex PCR; TCRdb's version includes in-frame clones alone and lacks a portion of them. The table records some 2,500,000 clones, roughly 90% of them present only once. The sequencing input was naive CD4+ T cells from PBMCs. These receptors originate from a man between 18 and 29 years old in good health. Some clones in this sample may be carry-over from other donors' samples. Each CDR3 is given with its conserved first and last residue. A D gene is named only where the DNA matches it firmly. Clone sizes are given selectively: once, few, many, or a class where the clone is expanded.

clone_size d_call j_call v_call cdr3_aa cdr3_nt
once TRBD2 TRBJ2-3 TRBV28 CASRGSTSGRVTDTQYF TGTGCCAGCAGAGGATCAACTAGCGGGAGGGTGACAGATACGCAGTATTTT
NA NA TRBJ1-4 TRBV18 CASSQGLNEKLFF TGTGCCAGCTCGCAGGGGCTTAATGAAAAACTGTTTTTT
NA TRBD2 TRBJ2-7 TRBV14 CASSRTTSGRIYEQYF TGTGCCAGCAGCCGAACTACTAGCGGGAGGATCTACGAGCAGTACTTC
NA NA TRBJ1-4 TRBV7-9 CASSPQRGLNEKLFF TGTGCCAGCAGCCCCCAGCGGGGCCTTAATGAAAAACTGTTTTTT
NA TRBD2 TRBJ2-7 TRBV5-1 CASSLGGLAVKASYEQYF TGCGCCAGCAGCTTGGGGGGACTAGCGGTCAAGGCCTCCTACGAGCAGTACTTC
NA TRBD2 TRBJ2-3 TRBV2 CASSVGLATDTQYF TGTGCCAGCAGTGTGGGACTAGCCACAGATACGCAGTATTTT
NA TRBD1 TRBJ1-2 TRBV9 CASSQTGANYGYTF TGTGCCAGCAGCCAGACAGGGGCTAACTATGGCTACACCTTC
once TRBD1 TRBJ2-3 TRBV7-9 CASSFDRGERDTQYF TGTGCCAGCAGCTTCGACAGGGGAGAGAGAGATACGCAGTATTTT
NA NA TRBJ2-1 TRBV5-1 CASSPSWGQGQFF TGCGCCAGCAGCCCCTCCTGGGGACAAGGGCAGTTCTTC
NA TRBD1 TRBJ2-7 TRBV2 CASSPDRGYEQYF TGTGCCAGCAGTCCGGACAGGGGTTACGAGCAGTACTTC
NA TRBD2 TRBJ2-3 TRBV5-4 CASRSQAGGGTDTQYF TGTGCCAGCAGGAGCCAGGCGGGAGGAGGAACAGATACGCAGTATTTT
NA TRBD1 TRBJ1-2 TRBV28 CASSLEGTGVYGYTF TGTGCCAGCAGTTTAGAAGGGACAGGGGTTTATGGCTACACCTTC
few NA TRBJ2-2 TRBV18 CASSPGATGELFF TGTGCCAGCTCACCGGGGGCCACCGGGGAGCTGTTTTTT
NA NA TRBJ2-7 TRBV2 CASSPRLAGQYF TGTGCCAGCAGCCCGCGGCTGGCCGGGCAGTACTTC
NA NA TRBJ2-5 TRBV28 CASSQRSMWGRDGETQYF TGTGCCAGCAGTCAAAGGTCTATGTGGGGGCGGGATGGGGAGACCCAGTACTTC
NA NA TRBJ2-5 TRBV18 CASSPRVLETQYF TGTGCCAGCTCACCCAGGGTGTTAGAGACCCAGTACTTC
once TRBD1 TRBJ1-1 TRBV18 CASSPGDRGPTEAFF TGTGCCAGCTCACCGGGAGACAGGGGGCCAACTGAAGCTTTCTTT
NA NA TRBJ1-1 TRBV4-2 CASSNLRETNTEAFF TGTGCCAGCAGCAATCTCAGGGAGACGAACACTGAAGCTTTCTTT
NA NA TRBJ2-2 TRBV5-1 CASSSVGNRARGTGELFF TGCGCCAGCAGTTCGGTTGGCAACAGGGCGCGGGGCACCGGGGAGCTGTTTTTT
NA NA TRBJ2-3 TRBV7-9 CASSSARGLDTQYF TGTGCCAGCAGCTCCGCTCGGGGACTAGATACGCAGTATTTT
NA NA TRBJ2-3 TRBV11-2 CASSFRGPRRDTQYF TGTGCCAGCAGCTTTCGCGGTCCCCGGCGAGATACGCAGTATTTT
NA TRBD1 TRBJ2-2 TRBV23-1 CASSLIDRGVAGELFF TGCGCCAGCAGTCTTATTGACAGGGGTGTCGCCGGGGAGCTGTTTTTT
few NA TRBJ1-2 TRBV28 CASSRGYGYTF TGTGCCAGCAGCCGGGGCTATGGCTACACCTTC
NA TRBD1 TRBJ1-2 TRBV11-2 CASSLGGQQANYGYTF TGTGCCAGCAGTCTAGGGGGACAGCAAGCTAACTATGGCTACACCTTC
once TRBD2 TRBJ2-1 TRBV28 CASGPGLAGVSLYNEQFF TGTGCCAGTGGGCCGGGACTAGCGGGAGTTTCACTTTACAATGAGCAGTTCTTC
NA NA TRBJ2-3 TRBV5-1 CASSLSGGTDTQYF TGCGCCAGCAGCTTATCAGGGGGCACAGATACGCAGTATTTT
NA TRBD1 TRBJ1-2 TRBV27 CATRPTGGVGGYTF TGTGCCACCCGCCCCACAGGGGGAGTCGGTGGCTACACCTTC
NA NA TRBJ2-7 TRBV5-4 CASSAPSTYEQYF TGTGCCAGCAGCGCCCCTTCCACCTACGAGCAGTACTTC
once TRBD1 TRBJ1-2 TRBV7-9 CASSILGQGAGYGYTF TGTGCCAGCAGCATCCTTGGACAGGGGGCGGGGTATGGCTACACCTTC
NA TRBD1 TRBJ1-2 TRBV2 CASRQGQRGYTF TGTGCCAGCAGGCAGGGACAGCGGGGCTACACCTTC
NA TRBD1 TRBJ2-5 TRBV28 CASSPRQGQETQYF TGTGCCAGCAGCCCCCGACAGGGGCAAGAGACCCAGTACTTC
NA NA TRBJ1-1 TRBV7-3 CASSLTRDGNRAFF TGTGCCAGCAGCTTGACGAGGGACGGAAACAGGGCTTTCTTT
NA TRBD2 TRBJ2-3 TRBV10-2 CASSDPFPFTSATDTQYF TGCGCCAGCAGTGATCCCTTCCCTTTTACTAGCGCGACAGATACGCAGTATTTT
NA NA TRBJ2-3 TRBV2 CASTLQYTDTQYF TGTGCCAGCACCCTCCAATACACAGATACGCAGTATTTT
NA NA TRBJ1-2 TRBV6-1 CASSEGGVRSYGYTF TGTGCCAGCAGTGAAGGAGGGGTTCGAAGCTATGGCTACACCTTC
NA NA TRBJ2-1 TRBV5-1 CASLLGTGSNEQFF TGCGCCAGCCTCTTGGGGACCGGGAGCAATGAGCAGTTCTTC
NA NA TRBJ2-7 TRBV5-1 CASSLAPGSPQQYF TGCGCCAGCAGCTTGGCGCCAGGGTCGCCCCAGCAGTACTTC